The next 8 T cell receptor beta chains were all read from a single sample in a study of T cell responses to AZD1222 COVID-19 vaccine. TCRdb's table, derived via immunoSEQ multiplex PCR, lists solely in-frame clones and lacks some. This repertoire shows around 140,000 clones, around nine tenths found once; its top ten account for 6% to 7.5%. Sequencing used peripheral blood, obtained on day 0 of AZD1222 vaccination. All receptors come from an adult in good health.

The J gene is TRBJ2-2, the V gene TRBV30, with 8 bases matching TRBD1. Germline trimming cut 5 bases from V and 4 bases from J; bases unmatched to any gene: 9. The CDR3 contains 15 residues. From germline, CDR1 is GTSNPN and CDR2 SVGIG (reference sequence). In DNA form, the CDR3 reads TGTGCCTGGGGAGCCGGGACAGGTTTCACCGGGGAGCTGTTTTTT. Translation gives CAWGAGTGFTGELFF.

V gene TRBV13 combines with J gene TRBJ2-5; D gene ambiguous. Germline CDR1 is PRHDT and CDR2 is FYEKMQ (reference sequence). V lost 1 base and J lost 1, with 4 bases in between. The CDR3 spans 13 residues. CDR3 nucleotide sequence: TGTGCCAGCAGCTTAGAAGGCCAAGAGACCCAGTACTTC. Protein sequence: CASSLEGQETQYF.

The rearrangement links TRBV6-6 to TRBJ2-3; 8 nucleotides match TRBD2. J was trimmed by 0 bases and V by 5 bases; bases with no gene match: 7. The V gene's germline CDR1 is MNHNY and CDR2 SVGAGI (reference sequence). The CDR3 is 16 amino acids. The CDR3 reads CASSPRVAGSTDTQYF. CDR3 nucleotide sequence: TGTGCCAGCAGTCCCCGGGTAGCGGGGAGCACAGATACGCAGTATTTT.

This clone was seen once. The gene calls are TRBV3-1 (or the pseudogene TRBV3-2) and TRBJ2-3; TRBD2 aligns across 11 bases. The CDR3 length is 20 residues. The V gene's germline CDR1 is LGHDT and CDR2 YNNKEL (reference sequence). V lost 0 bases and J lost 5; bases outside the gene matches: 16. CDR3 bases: TGTGCCAGCAGCCAAGAAGAGGAGACTAGCGGGGTCTCAGGGGGAGATACGCAGTATTTT. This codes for CASSQEEETSGVSGGDTQYF.

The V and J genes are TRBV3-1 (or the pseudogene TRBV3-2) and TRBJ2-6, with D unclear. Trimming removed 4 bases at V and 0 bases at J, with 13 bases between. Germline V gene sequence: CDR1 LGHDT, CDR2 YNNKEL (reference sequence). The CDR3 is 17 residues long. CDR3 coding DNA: TGTGCCAGCAGCCCCCCCAGTCGAGACTCTGGGGCCAACGTCCTGACTTTC. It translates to CASSPPSRDSGANVLTF.

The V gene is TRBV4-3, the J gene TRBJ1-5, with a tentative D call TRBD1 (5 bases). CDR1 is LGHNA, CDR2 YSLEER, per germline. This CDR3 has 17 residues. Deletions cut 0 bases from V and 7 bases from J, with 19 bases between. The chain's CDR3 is CASSQEVLEGDRQPQHF. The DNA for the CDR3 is TGCGCCAGCAGCCAAGAGGTGTTGGAAGGGGATCGACAGCCCCAGCATTTT.

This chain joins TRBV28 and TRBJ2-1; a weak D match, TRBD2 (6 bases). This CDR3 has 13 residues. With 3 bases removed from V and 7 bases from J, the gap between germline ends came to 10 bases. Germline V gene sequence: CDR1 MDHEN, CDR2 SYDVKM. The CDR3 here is CASSLAGPNEQFF. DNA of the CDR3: TGTGCCAGCAGTTTGGCGGGGCCAAATGAGCAGTTCTTC.

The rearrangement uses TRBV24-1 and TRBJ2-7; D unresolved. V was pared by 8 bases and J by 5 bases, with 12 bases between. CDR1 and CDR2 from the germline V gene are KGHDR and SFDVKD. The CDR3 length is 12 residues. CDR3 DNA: TGTGCCACCAACGAGGTCCCCCACGAGCAGTACTTC. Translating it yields CATNEVPHEQYF.